These 11 T cell receptor beta chains share one sample of origin, sequenced in a study of shared clonotypes between healthy human individuals. This table comes from immunoSEQ multiplex PCR, and its TCRdb copy is limited to in-frame clones, with some not included. The table records roughly 500,000 clones, more than 65% of them present only once. The specimen was PBMCs. These receptor sequences come from a woman between 40 and 55 years old in good health. Some clones in this sample may be carry-over from other donors' samples.

This clone has just one count. The chain employs TRBV18 and TRBJ2-7; D may be TRBD2 (5 bases). From germline, CDR1 is KGHSH and CDR2 LQKENI. The V end lost 2 bases, the J end lost 2 bases, and 10 bases lay between the germline ends. The CDR3 loop spans 14 amino acids. The CDR3: CASSPRESAYEQYF. The CDR3 DNA reads TGTGCCAGCTCACCAAGGGAGAGCGCCTACGAGCAGTACTTC.

The chain links TRBV5-1 to TRBJ2-7; TRBD2 matches 10 bases. Germline assignment: CDR1 SGHRS and CDR2 YFSETQ. This CDR3 spans 13 amino acids. Trimming at V came to 0 bases and at J to 12 bases, leaving 6 bases not matched to a gene. CDR3 amino acids: CASSLEASGSLYF. The CDR3 coding sequence is TGCGCCAGCAGCTTGGAGGCTAGCGGGAGCTTGTACTTC.

The rearrangement joins TRBV9 to TRBJ2-7, with 8 bases aligning to TRBD1. Germline CDR1 and CDR2: SGDLS and YYNGEE. The CDR3 is made up of 13 amino acids. J gave up 5 bases and V 4 bases, and 5 bases lay outside the gene matches. CDR3 protein: CASSPGQGNEQYF. CDR3 sequence (DNA): TGTGCCAGCAGCCCCGGACAGGGAAACGAGCAGTACTTC.

A remark on this clone: This likely reflects a read error, since a far larger clone is one base away. The chain carries TRBV25-1 and TRBJ2-3; D uncertain. CDR3 length: 11 amino acids. Germline V lookup: CDR1 MGHDK, CDR2 SYGVNS. V shed 7 bases and J shed 7 bases, with 9 bases lying between them. For the CDR3, the DNA is TGTGCCAGCACGCAGCCACATACGCAGTATTTT. Amino acid sequence: CASTQPHTQYF.

Turning to this clone: The same CDR3 can be traced to other DNA sequences in this sample. The chain recombines TRBV7-9 with TRBJ1-3; D is ambiguous. The CDR3 covers 12 residues. Trimming removed 1 base at V and 3 bases at J, with 1 base between. Looked up from germline, CDR1 is SEHNR and CDR2 is FQNEAQ (reference sequence). This CDR3 is CASSLGGNTIYF. The CDR3 bases are TGTGCCAGCAGCTTAGGTGGAAACACCATATATTTT.

The chain links TRBV28 to TRBJ1-2, with 7 positions matching TRBD1. The V gene's germline CDR1 is MDHEN and CDR2 SYDVKM. The V and J ends lost 2 bases and 6 bases, in that order; junction bases with no gene match: 6. This CDR3 spans 14 amino acids. The DNA for the CDR3 is TGTGCCAGCAGTTTAGCAACAGGGGCGGATGGCTACACCTTC. Translated: CASSLATGADGYTF.

The gene calls are TRBV12-5 and TRBJ2-5; TRBD2 aligns across 10 bases. TRBJ2-7 explains the end of the DNA better; the J call may be wrong. CDR1 is LGHNT, CDR2 FRNRAP, per germline. This CDR3 region has 12 residues. The CDR3 sequence is CARGAGGYEQYF. Here the CDR3 DNA reads TGTGCTAGGGGAGCGGGAGGGTACGAGCAGTACTTC.

The chain couples TRBV5-1 to TRBJ1-5; D gene ambiguous. V shed 0 bases and J shed 5 bases, with 6 bases lying between them. Germline V gene sequence: CDR1 SGHRS, CDR2 YFSETQ. This CDR3 has 13 residues. The CDR3 here is CASSLDGDQPQHF. For the CDR3, the DNA is TGCGCCAGCAGCTTGGACGGAGATCAGCCCCAGCATTTT. Filled out from reference TRBV5-1 and TRBJ1-5, the complete variable domain reads KAGVTQTPRYLIKTRGQQVTLSCSPISGHRSVSWYQQTPGQGLQFLFEYFSETQRNKGNFPGRFSGRQFSNSRSEMNVSTLELGDSALYLCASSLDGDQPQHFGDGTRLSIL.

Points on this clone: A far larger clone is a single base away, which makes a read error likely. The chain joins TRBV7-9 to TRBJ2-2, with 7 bases that match TRBD1. Germline lookup yields CDR1 SEHNR and CDR2 FQNEAQ (reference sequence). The CDR3 loop spans 16 amino acids. The CDR3 here is CASSHHRGGNTVELFF. The CDR3 region has the DNA TGTGCCAGCAGCCATCACAGGGGCGGCAACACCGTGGAGCTGTTTTTT.

V is TRBV19 and J is TRBJ1-5; TRBD1 aligns across 7 bases. This CDR3 region has 15 residues. Trimming at V came to 3 bases and at J to 6 bases, leaving 8 bases not matched to a gene. In germline, CDR1 is LNHDA, CDR2 SQIVND (reference sequence). CDR3 sequence reads: CASSIGRQGGQPQHF. In DNA form, the CDR3 reads TGTGCCAGTAGTATTGGGAGGCAGGGGGGTCAGCCCCAGCATTTT.

The chain combines TRBV6-6 with TRBJ1-5; a weak D match, TRBD1 (6 bases). CDR1 is MNHNY and CDR2 is SVGAGI in the germline V gene (reference sequence). V was trimmed by 2 bases and J by 11 bases, leaving 13 bases between them. The CDR3 consists of 13 residues. CDR3 sequence: CASSYVRGETQHF. The CDR3 bases are TGTGCCAGCAGTTACGTCAGGGGCGAGACCCAGCATTTT.